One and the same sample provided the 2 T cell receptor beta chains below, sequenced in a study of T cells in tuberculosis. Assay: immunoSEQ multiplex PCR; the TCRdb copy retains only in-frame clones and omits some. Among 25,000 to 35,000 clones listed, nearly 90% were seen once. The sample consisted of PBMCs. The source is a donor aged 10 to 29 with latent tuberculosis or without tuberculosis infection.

CDR3 sequence: CAGVPQGADTQYF. As DNA, the CDR3 is TGTGCCGGCGTACCCCAGGGTGCAGATACGCAGTATTTT. The V and J genes are TRBV6-1 and TRBJ2-3, with D maybe TRBD1 (5 bases). Per the germline V gene, CDR1 is MNHNS and CDR2 is SASEGT. V lost 11 bases to trimming and J lost 4 bases, with 16 bases between them. The CDR3 spans 13 residues.

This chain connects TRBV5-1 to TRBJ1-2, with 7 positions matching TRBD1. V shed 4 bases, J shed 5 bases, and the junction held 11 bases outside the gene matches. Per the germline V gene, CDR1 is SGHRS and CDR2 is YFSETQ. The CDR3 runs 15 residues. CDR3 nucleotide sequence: TGCGCCAGCAGCGGGGCAGGGGGGAACACTTATGGCTACACCTTC. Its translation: CASSGAGGNTYGYTF.